This TCR beta chain was captured by sequencing in a study of tumor-infiltrating lymphocytes in oesophageal squamous cell carcinoma. This CDR3 is built from 12 residues. Germline lookup yields CDR1 MNHNS and CDR2 SASEGT. MiXCR, applied by TCRdb to the PCR reads, yields one record per CDR3 protein. The data contain approximately 10,000 distinct CDR3 sequences, roughly 54% of them singletons. V gene TRBV6-1 combines with J gene TRBJ2-7; D is unresolved. The J call is in doubt because the DNA end fits TRBJ2-5 better. Sequences were obtained from esophageal tumor tissue. The receptor's source is a male donor with esophageal squamous cell carcinoma. CDR3 protein: CASSERFQTQYF. CDR3 DNA: TGTGCCAGCAGTGAAAGATTCCAGACCCAGTACTTC.